A single T cell receptor (beta chain) is shown here with its context. Germline assignment: CDR1 MNHEY and CDR2 SVGAGI. The V end lost 7 bases, the J end lost 6 bases, and 15 bases lay between the germline ends. This CDR3 is 13 amino acids long. This sample was included in a study of shared clonotypes between healthy human individuals. Several immunoSEQ plates received, in even portions, the genomic DNA of each subset. Method: immunoSEQ multiplex PCR; TCRdb's copy keeps in-frame clones and lacks some. The sample has over 2 million clones, 92% seen once. There were no recent acute infections or vaccinations among the donors, who were healthy HIV-negative adults.

Sequenced: naive CD4+ T cells from PBMCs. Subset noted: CD45RA+ positively selected. The J gene is TRBJ1-2, the V gene TRBV6-5; D unresolved. This receptor was identified in a man younger than 30 in good health. Some clones in this sample may be carry-over from other donors' samples. In DNA, the CDR3 is TGTGCCAGCACCCCGCGGGTCCAGGATGGCTACACCTTC. This encodes CASTPRVQDGYTF.